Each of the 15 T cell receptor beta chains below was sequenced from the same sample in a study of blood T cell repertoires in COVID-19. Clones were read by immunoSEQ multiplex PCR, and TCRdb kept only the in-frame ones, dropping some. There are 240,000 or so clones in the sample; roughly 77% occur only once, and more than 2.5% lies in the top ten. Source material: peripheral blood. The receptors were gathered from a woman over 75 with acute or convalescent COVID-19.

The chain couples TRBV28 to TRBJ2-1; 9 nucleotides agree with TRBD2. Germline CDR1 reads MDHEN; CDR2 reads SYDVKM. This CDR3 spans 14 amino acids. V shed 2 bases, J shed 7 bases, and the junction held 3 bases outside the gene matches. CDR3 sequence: CASSLAGGRNEQFF. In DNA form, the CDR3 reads TGTGCCAGCAGTTTAGCGGGGGGGCGAAATGAGCAGTTCTTC.

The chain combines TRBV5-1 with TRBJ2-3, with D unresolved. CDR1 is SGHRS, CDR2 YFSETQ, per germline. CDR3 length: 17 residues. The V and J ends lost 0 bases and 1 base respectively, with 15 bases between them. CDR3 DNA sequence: TGCGCCAGCAGCTTGGACGGCGGCCCTCGAGGCACAGATACGCAGTATTTT. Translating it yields CASSLDGGPRGTDTQYF.

CDR3 nucleotides: TGTGCCAGCAGTTACCAGGGACACCCGAACACTGAAGCTTTCTTT. Its protein is CASSYQGHPNTEAFF. The chain has TRBV6-2 or TRBV6-3 and TRBJ1-1, with a possible D match to TRBD1 (6 bases). The V end lost 2 bases, the J end lost 1 base, and 11 bases lay between the germline ends. The germline gives CDR1 MNHEY, CDR2 SVGEGT. The CDR3 sequence is 15 residues long.

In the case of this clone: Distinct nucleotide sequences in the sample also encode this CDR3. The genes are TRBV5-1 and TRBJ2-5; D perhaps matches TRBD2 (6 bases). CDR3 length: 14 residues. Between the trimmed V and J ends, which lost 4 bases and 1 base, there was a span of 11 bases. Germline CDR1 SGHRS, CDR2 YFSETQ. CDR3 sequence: CASSLAGSQETQYF. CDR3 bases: TGCGCCAGCAGCCTAGCCGGGAGCCAAGAGACCCAGTACTTC.

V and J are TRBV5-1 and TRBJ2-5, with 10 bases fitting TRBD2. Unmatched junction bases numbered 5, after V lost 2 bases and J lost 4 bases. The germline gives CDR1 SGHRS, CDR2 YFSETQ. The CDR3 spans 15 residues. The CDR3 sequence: CASSFGTSVGETQYF. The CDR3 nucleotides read TGCGCCAGCAGCTTTGGGACTAGCGTCGGAGAGACCCAGTACTTC.

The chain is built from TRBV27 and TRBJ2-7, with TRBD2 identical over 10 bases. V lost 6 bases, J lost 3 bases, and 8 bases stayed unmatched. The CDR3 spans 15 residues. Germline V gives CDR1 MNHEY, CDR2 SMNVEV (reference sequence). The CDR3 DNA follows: TGTGCCAGCAGACTAGCGGGGACCTCAAGCTACGAGCAGTACTTC. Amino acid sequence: CASRLAGTSSYEQYF.

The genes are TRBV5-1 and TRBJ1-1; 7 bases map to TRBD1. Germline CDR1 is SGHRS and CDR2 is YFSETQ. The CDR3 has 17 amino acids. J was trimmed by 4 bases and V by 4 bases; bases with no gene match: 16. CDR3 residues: CASSPPGTGVGSTEAFF. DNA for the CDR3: TGCGCCAGCAGCCCGCCCGGTACAGGGGTTGGGTCCACTGAAGCTTTCTTT.

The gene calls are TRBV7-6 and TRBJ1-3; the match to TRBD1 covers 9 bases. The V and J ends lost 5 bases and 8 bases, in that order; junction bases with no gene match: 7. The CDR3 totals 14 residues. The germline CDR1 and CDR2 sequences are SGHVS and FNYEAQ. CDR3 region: CASSLTGQGDTIYF. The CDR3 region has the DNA TGTGCCAGCAGCCTGACGGGACAGGGAGACACCATATATTTT.

DNA of the CDR3: TGTGCCAGCAGCTTGATCGTGGAACAGCATAGCAATCAGCCCCAGCATTTT. Translation gives CASSLIVEQHSNQPQHF. This chain uses TRBV11-3 with TRBJ1-5, with D unclear. Germline CDR1 is SGHNT and CDR2 is YENEEA. V dropped 3 bases and J dropped 0 bases, with 15 bases sitting between them. This CDR3 has 17 residues.

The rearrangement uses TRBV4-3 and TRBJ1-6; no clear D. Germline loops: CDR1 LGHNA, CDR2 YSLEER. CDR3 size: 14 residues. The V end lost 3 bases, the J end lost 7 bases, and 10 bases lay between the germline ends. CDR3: CASSQAIGNSPLHF. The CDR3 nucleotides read TGCGCCAGCAGCCAGGCCATTGGCAATTCACCCCTCCACTTT.

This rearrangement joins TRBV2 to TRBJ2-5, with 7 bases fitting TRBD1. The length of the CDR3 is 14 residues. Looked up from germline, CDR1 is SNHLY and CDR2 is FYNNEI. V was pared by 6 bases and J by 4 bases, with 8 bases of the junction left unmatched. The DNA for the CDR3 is TGTGCCAGCAGGGCAAACAGGGGCCCAGAGACCCAGTACTTC. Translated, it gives CASRANRGPETQYF. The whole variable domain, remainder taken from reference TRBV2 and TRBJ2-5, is EPEVTQTPSHQVTQMGQEVILRCVPISNHLYFYWYRQILGQKVEFLVSFYNNEISEKSEIFDDQFSVERPDGSNFTLKIRSTKLEDSAMYFCASRANRGPETQYFGPGTRLLVL.

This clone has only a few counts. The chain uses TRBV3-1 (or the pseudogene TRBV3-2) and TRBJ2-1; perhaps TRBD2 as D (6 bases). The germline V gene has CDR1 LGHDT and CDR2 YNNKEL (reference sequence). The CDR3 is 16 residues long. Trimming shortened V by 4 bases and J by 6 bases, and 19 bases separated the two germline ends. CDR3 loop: CASSPTLGGSGNEQFF. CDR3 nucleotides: TGTGCCAGCAGCCCGACCCTTGGGGGGAGTGGCAATGAGCAGTTCTTC.

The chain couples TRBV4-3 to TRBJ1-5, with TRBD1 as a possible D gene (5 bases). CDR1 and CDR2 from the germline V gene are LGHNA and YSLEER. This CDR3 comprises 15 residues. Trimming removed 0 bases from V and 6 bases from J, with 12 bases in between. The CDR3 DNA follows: TGCGCCAGCAGCCAAGATGCAGGGCGTAGTCAGCCCCAGCATTTT. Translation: CASSQDAGRSQPQHF.

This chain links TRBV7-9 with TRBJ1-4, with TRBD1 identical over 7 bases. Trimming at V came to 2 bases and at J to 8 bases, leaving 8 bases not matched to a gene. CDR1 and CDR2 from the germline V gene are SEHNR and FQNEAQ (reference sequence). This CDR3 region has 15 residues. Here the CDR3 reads CASSLSTGSNEKLFF. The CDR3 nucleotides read TGTGCCAGCAGCTTATCGACAGGGAGTAACGAAAAACTGTTTTTT.

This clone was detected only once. CDR3 DNA sequence: TGTGCCAGCAGCTTTGGACAGGGTGAAGATAGTGTAGCTTTCTTT. This translates into CASSFGQGEDSVAFF. The rearrangement joins TRBV7-7 to TRBJ1-1; 8 nucleotides match TRBD1. CDR1 and CDR2 (germline): SSHAT, FNYEAQ (reference sequence). This CDR3 has 15 residues. The junction had 13 bases not matched to a gene; V was cut back by 3 bases and J by 10 bases.